These 18 T cell receptor beta chains share one sample of origin, sequenced in a study of blood T cell repertoires in COVID-19. The data were produced by immunoSEQ multiplex PCR, yet TCRdb's version contains in-frame clones alone and is incomplete. The sample lists around 120,000 clones, 86% occurring once. Sequencing was performed on peripheral blood. The receptors originated from a man in his sixties or seventies who had recovered from COVID-19.

The V call is TRBV7-2, the J call TRBJ1-2; D uncertain. Germline V CDR1 and CDR2: SGHTA, FQGNSA. V lost 4 bases and J 3 bases, leaving 3 bases between the germline ends. The CDR3 spans 11 residues. CDR3: CASSSYYGYTF. The CDR3 DNA follows: TGTGCCAGCAGCTCGTACTATGGCTACACCTTC.

This sequence joins TRBV6-2 or TRBV6-3 and TRBJ2-6, with 7 bases fitting TRBD1. V lost 5 bases, J lost 3 bases, and 10 bases stayed unmatched. CDR1 and CDR2 (germline): MNHEY, SVGEGT. CDR3 length: 17 residues. The CDR3 loop is CASSDLTGLGGANVLTF. The CDR3 region has the DNA TGTGCCAGCAGTGACCTGACAGGGTTAGGTGGGGCCAACGTCCTGACTTTC.

This clone was recorded a few times. The CDR3 DNA reads TGTGCCAGCAGCGTAAGAAACCGGGGGGCCAACGTCCTGACTTTC. Its translation: CASSVRNRGANVLTF. The chain uses TRBV9 and TRBJ2-6, with D unclear. Germline V gene lookup returns CDR1 SGDLS and CDR2 YYNGEE. CDR3 size: 15 residues. V shed 1 base and J shed 4 bases, with 9 bases lying between them.

The chain uses TRBV10-3 and TRBJ2-5, with D possibly TRBD2 on 5 matching bases. The V end lost 2 bases, the J end lost 3 bases, and 7 bases lay between the germline ends. Germline V gene sequence: CDR1 ENHRY, CDR2 SYGVKD. CDR3 length equals 13 residues. The CDR3 sequence is CAISERAEETQYF. The CDR3 nucleotides are TGTGCCATCAGTGAGAGAGCGGAAGAGACCCAGTACTTC.

This chain connects TRBV28 to TRBJ2-4, with 8 bases identical to TRBD1. The CDR3 sequence is 15 residues long. V trimming: 5 bases; J trimming: 6 bases; junction bases outside the gene matches: 9. Germline-derived CDR1 and CDR2 are MDHEN and SYDVKM. This CDR3 is CASSATGELRNIQYF. The CDR3 DNA sequence: TGTGCCAGCAGTGCGACAGGGGAATTGAGAAACATTCAGTACTTC.

The rearrangement joins TRBV10-3 to TRBJ1-1; D is possibly TRBD1 (5 bases). The V end was cut by 2 bases, the J end by 1 base, with 8 bases between. From germline, CDR1 is ENHRY and CDR2 SYGVKD. The CDR3 has 14 residues. As DNA, the CDR3 is TGTGCCATCAGTGAGAGGCAGGGGAACACTGAAGCTTTCTTT. Translated, it gives CAISERQGNTEAFF.

For this clone: The junction shows a germline mismatch at one end, possibly a read error. V is TRBV10-3 and J is TRBJ1-2; 10 bases align to TRBD1. The CDR3 consists of 15 residues. The germline gives CDR1 ENHRY, CDR2 SYGVKD. The CDR3 region has the DNA TGCGCCATATCGCGACAGGGGGCGCGGGGTGTGGGCTACACCTTC. Translation: CAISRQGARGVGYTF.

This chain uses TRBV5-3 with TRBJ1-2; TRBD1 is a possible D gene (5 bases). TRBV5-3 is designated an ORF whose function remains uncertain. Trimming removed 0 bases at V and 4 bases at J, with 10 bases between. This CDR3 region has 14 residues. CDR3 bases: TGTGCCAGAAGCTTGGCCGCAGGGCGCTATGGCTACACCTTC. Translation: CARSLAAGRYGYTF.

This clone has only one observation. The rearrangement joins TRBV4-3 to TRBJ2-7, with 7 bases that match TRBD1. V was clipped by 5 bases and J by 2 bases; unmatched bases: 6. The length of the CDR3 is 14 residues. CDR1 is LGHNA and CDR2 is YSLEER in the germline V gene. CDR3 loop: CASSYGTDTYEQYF. The CDR3, as DNA: TGCGCCAGCAGCTACGGGACAGACACCTACGAGCAGTACTTC.

This rearrangement joins TRBV11-2 to TRBJ2-1; D is ambiguous. Trimming took 2 bases from V and 4 from J, leaving 6 bases between them. The CDR3 is 13 amino acids. Germline CDR1 reads SGHAT; CDR2 reads FQNNGV. The CDR3 sequence is CASSLRRYNEQFF. The CDR3 coding sequence is TGTGCCAGCAGCTTACGCCGGTACAATGAGCAGTTCTTC.

V is TRBV5-1 and J is TRBJ2-1; 8 bases fit TRBD2. In germline, CDR1 is SGHRS, CDR2 YFSETQ. CDR3 length: 14 residues. V was clipped by 4 bases and J by 6 bases; unmatched bases: 6. CDR3 loop: CASSDQSGSNEQFF. CDR3 sequence (DNA): TGCGCCAGCAGCGACCAAAGCGGGAGCAATGAGCAGTTCTTC.

V gene TRBV7-8 combines with J gene TRBJ1-6; 8 nucleotides match TRBD1. J was trimmed by 7 bases and V by 5 bases; bases with no gene match: 7. Germline values: CDR1 SGHVS, CDR2 FQNEAQ. The CDR3 is 15 amino acids. The CDR3 sequence: CASSIGQGGNSPLHF. The DNA for the CDR3 is TGTGCCAGCAGCATTGGACAGGGAGGAAATTCACCCCTCCACTTT.

The J gene is TRBJ2-5, the V gene TRBV6-2 or TRBV6-3; TRBD2 aligns across 10 bases. Germline CDR1 MNHEY, CDR2 SVGEGT. V lost 6 bases to trimming and J lost 5 bases; unmatched junction nucleotides: 9. The CDR3 extends over 15 amino acids. Written as DNA, the CDR3 is TGTGCCAGCAGCACCATCCTAGCGGGGGACGAGACCCAGTACTTC. Translating gives CASSTILAGDETQYF.

The V gene is TRBV28, the J gene TRBJ1-3, with TRBD1 matching 7 bases. Germline V gives CDR1 MDHEN, CDR2 SYDVKM. The CDR3 has 14 residues. J lost 5 bases, V lost 6 bases, and 7 bases had no gene match. CDR3 region: CASRALQGRNTIYF. The CDR3 DNA reads as TGTGCCAGCAGGGCGCTACAGGGGCGAAACACCATATATTTT.

V usage is TRBV6-4 and J usage is TRBJ1-2; the match to TRBD1 covers 9 bases. Per the germline V gene, CDR1 is MRHNA and CDR2 is SNTAGT. This CDR3 spans 14 amino acids. Trimming removed 0 bases from V and 7 bases from J; junction bases left unmatched: 3. The CDR3 region is CASSDSGTGFGYTF. DNA for the CDR3: TGTGCCAGCAGTGACTCGGGGACAGGGTTTGGCTACACCTTC.

This rearrangement joins TRBV28 to TRBJ1-6, with a tentative D call TRBD1 (5 bases). This CDR3 region has 14 residues. Germline V lookup: CDR1 MDHEN, CDR2 SYDVKM. Trimming cost V 3 bases and J 6 bases, with 9 bases left between them. This chain's CDR3 is CASSFQTANSPLHF. Here the CDR3 DNA reads TGTGCCAGCAGTTTCCAGACAGCTAATTCACCCCTCCACTTT.

V and J are TRBV30 and TRBJ2-4; 7 bases map to TRBD2. Germline CDR1 GTSNPN, CDR2 SVGIG (reference sequence). The CDR3 sequence is 12 residues long. V lost 5 bases and J lost 6; bases outside the gene matches: 4. This chain's CDR3 is CAWGGLVNIQYF. In DNA form, the CDR3 reads TGTGCCTGGGGCGGACTAGTAAACATTCAGTACTTC.

V usage is TRBV7-9 and J usage is TRBJ2-5; tentatively, D is TRBD1 (6 bases). Germline CDR1 is SEHNR and CDR2 is FQNEAQ (reference sequence). The CDR3 sequence is 15 residues long. Trimming left V 0 bases short and J 2 bases short, with 10 bases between. CDR3 DNA sequence: TGTGCCAGCAGCTTAGCGTGGACAGAACAAGAGACCCAGTACTTC. It specifies CASSLAWTEQETQYF.